Below, 31 T cell receptor beta chains from the same sample are listed, as sequenced in a study of Graves' ophthalmopathy and Graves' hyperthyroidism. Beta-chain TCR CDR3 regions were amplified from RNA transcripts. First-round RT-PCR relied on HTBI primers, and a second-round multiplex PCR came next. TCRdb re-analysed the multiplex PCR reads in MiXCR, keeping a single row per CDR3 protein. The sample lists hundreds of thousands of distinct CDR3 sequences; around a fifth were seen once. The sample consisted of peripheral blood. The origin of the receptors is a woman in her fifties or sixties with Graves' ophthalmopathy.

This clonotype was seen only once. This chain joins TRBV12-3 or TRBV12-4 and TRBJ1-5; a possible D gene is TRBD1 (5 bases). The V end was cut by 2 bases, the J end by 4 bases, with 12 bases between. The CDR3 totals 15 residues. CDR3 region: CASSLIGQGNQPQHF. The CDR3 DNA reads as TGTGCCAGCAGTTTAATAGGACAAGGGAATCAGCCCCAGCATTTT.

This clonotype was recorded at least ten times. The V call is TRBV2, the J call TRBJ2-7; D call uncertain. This CDR3 is built from 14 residues. In germline, CDR1 is SNHLY, CDR2 FYNNEI. Trimming removed 9 bases at V and 4 bases at J, with 19 bases between. Here the CDR3 DNA reads TGTGCCAGTCAAATGGGGATAGTGGTGTACGAGCAGTACTTC. It encodes CASQMGIVVYEQYF.

This clonotype has a count of ten or more. V gene TRBV11-2 combines with J gene TRBJ1-2, with TRBD1 as a possible D gene (5 bases). The CDR3 loop spans 17 amino acids. Trimming stripped 1 base from V and 4 bases from J, with 19 bases between. The V gene's germline CDR1 is SGHAT and CDR2 FQNNGV. This CDR3 is CASSLGVGAPRGYGYTF. The CDR3 DNA sequence: TGTGCCAGCAGCTTAGGGGTGGGAGCCCCAAGGGGCTATGGCTACACCTTC.

Ten or more counts support this clonotype. The chain employs TRBV7-2 and TRBJ1-2, with TRBD1 identical over 10 bases. This CDR3 has 14 amino acids. V lost 5 bases, J lost 8 bases, and 8 bases stayed unmatched. Germline CDR1 and CDR2: SGHTA and FQGNSA. CDR3 sequence (DNA): TGTGCCAGCAGCCTTGGGGACAGGGGCGGGGGCTACACCTTC. It yields the protein CASSLGDRGGGYTF.

V and J are TRBV7-3 and TRBJ1-2, with 7 bases matching TRBD1. Germline V CDR1 and CDR2: SGHTA, FQGTGA. CDR3 length equals 13 residues. The ends lost 5 bases at V and 8 bases at J; junction bases unmatched: 8. The CDR3 nucleotides are TGTGCCAGCAGCCGGACAGGTCTGTCGGGCTACACCTTC. Amino acid sequence: CASSRTGLSGYTF.

This clonotype has only a few counts. This chain uses TRBV4-1 with TRBJ2-7, with D uncertain. V was shortened by 0 bases and J by 8 bases, with 14 bases between the two germline ends. This CDR3 has 14 amino acids. Germline-derived CDR1 and CDR2 are MGHRA and YSYEKL. This CDR3 reads CASSQEPRGIQQYF. As DNA, the CDR3 is TGCGCCAGCAGCCAAGAACCCAGAGGAATCCAGCAGTACTTC.

At least ten counts were recorded for this clonotype. This chain uses TRBV24-1 with TRBJ2-7, with TRBD1 as a possible D gene (5 bases). CDR3 length equals 13 residues. Germline CDR1 reads KGHDR; CDR2 reads SFDVKD. Trimming pared 4 bases from V and 2 bases from J, leaving 8 bases between. CDR3 sequence (DNA): TGTGCCACCAGTGACAGGGCGGCCTACGAGCAGTACTTC. This gives the protein CATSDRAAYEQYF.

This clonotype was observed at least ten times. The J gene is TRBJ2-2, the V gene TRBV28; the D is unclear. The CDR3 is made up of 12 amino acids. V lost 6 bases, J lost 7 bases, and 9 bases lay in between. CDR1 is MDHEN, CDR2 SYDVKM, per germline. The CDR3 sequence is CASSLPIGELFF. The CDR3 DNA reads TGTGCCAGCAGCCTCCCTATCGGGGAGCTGTTTTTT. Using reference TRBV28 and TRBJ2-2 for the parts outside the CDR3, the full variable domain is DVKVTQSSRYLVKRTGEKVFLECVQDMDHENMFWYRQDPGLGLRLIYFSYDVKMKEKGDIPEGYSVSREKKERFSLILESASTNQTSMYLCASSLPIGELFFGEGSRLTVL.

This clonotype has at least ten counts. The rearrangement links TRBV6-5 to TRBJ1-2, with 7 bases lining up with TRBD1. This CDR3 contains 17 residues. Germline-derived CDR1 and CDR2 are MNHEY and SVGAGI. Unmatched junction bases numbered 11, after V lost 4 bases and J lost 0 bases. The CDR3 sequence is CASSSGIGTVANYGYTF. In DNA form, the CDR3 reads TGTGCCAGCAGTTCCGGGATTGGGACAGTAGCTAACTATGGCTACACCTTC.

This clonotype was seen repeatedly, ten times or more. The chain recombines TRBV5-6 with TRBJ2-4, with 8 bases that match TRBD1. CDR1 and CDR2 from the germline V gene are SGHDT and YYEEEE. The CDR3 has 15 residues. The trim removed 3 bases at V and 8 bases at J, leaving 10 bases unmatched. The CDR3 region is CASSSLRGRRDIQYF. The CDR3 DNA is TGTGCCAGCAGCTCCCTCAGGGGGCGGAGGGACATTCAGTACTTC.

This chain joins TRBV20-1 and TRBJ1-1; 11 nucleotides align to TRBD1. The CDR3 extends over 15 amino acids. With V trimmed by 6 bases and J by 5 bases, 11 bases remained unmatched. Germline CDR1 DFQATT, CDR2 SNEGSKA (reference sequence). The CDR3: CSADGQGAKATEAFF. Written as DNA, the CDR3 is TGCAGTGCGGATGGACAGGGGGCAAAGGCAACTGAAGCTTTCTTT.

This clonotype was found many times. The rearrangement uses TRBV30 and TRBJ1-1, with D unclear. Germline CDR1 reads GTSNPN; CDR2 reads SVGIG (reference sequence). The V end lost 8 bases, the J end lost 1 base, and 17 bases lay between the germline ends. The CDR3 has 14 amino acids. The DNA for the CDR3 is TGTGCCGCCGCCTGGACGGTAAAGAACACTGAAGCTTTCTTT. It specifies CAAAWTVKNTEAFF.

This clonotype has at least ten counts. The chain combines TRBV18 with TRBJ2-5; D unresolved. This CDR3 has 14 residues. CDR1 is KGHSH, CDR2 LQKENI, per germline. V was pared by 0 bases and J by 4 bases, with 9 bases between. The CDR3 spells CASSPPSRGETQYF. In nucleotides, the CDR3 is TGTGCCAGCTCACCACCTTCCCGCGGAGAGACCCAGTACTTC.

The chain carries TRBV4-2 and TRBJ2-5; 8 positions agree with TRBD1. The CDR3 loop spans 15 amino acids. Germline CDR1 is LGHNA and CDR2 is YNFKEQ. With V trimmed by 2 bases and J by 5 bases, 7 bases remained unmatched. The CDR3 DNA reads as TGTGCCAGCAGCCAACAGGGGGCGCTCGGGGAGACCCAGTACTTC. Translation gives CASSQQGALGETQYF.

This clonotype was detected ten times or more. This chain joins TRBV24-1 and TRBJ2-6; D not certain. The CDR3 is made up of 15 amino acids. Deletions cut 1 base from V and 0 bases from J, with 3 bases between. The germline V gene encodes CDR1 KGHDR and CDR2 SFDVKD. The CDR3 sequence is CATSDLTSGANVLTF. CDR3 DNA: TGTGCCACCAGTGATTTAACCTCTGGGGCCAACGTCCTGACTTTC.

There are many counts of this clonotype. Here the CDR3 reads CASSPPGKSYEQYF. Here the CDR3 DNA reads TGTGCCAGCTCCCCCCCCGGGAAATCTTACGAGCAGTACTTC. The gene calls are TRBV28 and TRBJ2-7; TRBD2 is a possible D gene (5 bases). This CDR3 is built from 14 residues. Germline V gene data show CDR1 as MDHEN and CDR2 as SYDVKM. The germline V and J ends were trimmed by 8 bases and 4 bases, with 18 bases remaining between them.

This clonotype was seen more than once but under ten times. The J gene is TRBJ2-2, the V gene TRBV11-3; D not resolved. V dropped 3 bases and J dropped 2 bases, with 7 bases sitting between them. Germline V gene sequence: CDR1 SGHNT, CDR2 YENEEA. This CDR3 comprises 14 residues. Here the CDR3 DNA reads TGTGCCAGCAGCTTCGACGGCAACACCGGGGAGCTGTTTTTT. It specifies CASSFDGNTGELFF. The full variable domain, its missing parts supplied by reference TRBV11-3 and TRBJ2-2, is EAGVVQSPRYKIIEKKQPVAFWCNPISGHNTLYWYLQNLGQGPELLIRYENEEAVDDSQLPKDRFSAERLKGVDSTLKIQPAELGDSAVYLCASSFDGNTGELFFGEGSRLTVL.

This clonotype was seen a handful of times. The rearrangement joins TRBV19 to TRBJ2-5; D is possibly TRBD1 (7 bases). Germline V gives CDR1 LNHDA, CDR2 SQIVND (reference sequence). V lost 9 bases, J lost 1 base, and 12 bases lay in between. This CDR3 has 13 amino acids. CDR3 amino acids: CASQGGLQETQYF. CDR3 nucleotide sequence: TGTGCCAGCCAGGGGGGCCTCCAAGAGACCCAGTACTTC.

V gene TRBV3-1 combines with J gene TRBJ2-7; D unclear. The CDR3 loop spans 15 amino acids. V lost 1 base and J lost 4, with 14 bases in between. The germline gives CDR1 LGHDT, CDR2 YNNKEL (reference sequence). This CDR3 is CASSQVTFGPYEQYF. In nucleotides, the CDR3 is TGTGCCAGCAGCCAAGTTACCTTCGGACCATACGAGCAGTACTTC.

This clonotype was counted ten times or more. The chain links TRBV7-9 to TRBJ1-5, with 9 nucleotides matching TRBD1. Germline V lookup: CDR1 SEHNR, CDR2 FQNEAQ (reference sequence). Trimming at V came to 6 bases and at J to 2 bases, leaving 5 bases not matched to a gene. This CDR3 contains 15 residues. CDR3 sequence: CASSRTGAGNQPQHF. In nucleotides, the CDR3 is TGTGCCAGCAGTCGGACAGGGGCGGGCAATCAGCCCCAGCATTTT.

A few counts support this clonotype. The CDR3 loop is CASSPGLAGTDGTDTQYF. In nucleotides, the CDR3 is TGTGCCAGCAGTCCAGGACTAGCGGGAACCGATGGCACAGATACGCAGTATTTT. The chain combines TRBV6-2 or TRBV6-3 with TRBJ2-3, with TRBD2 identical over 12 bases. Germline loops: CDR1 MNHEY, CDR2 SVGEGT. The CDR3 is 18 amino acids. Trimming at V came to 5 bases and at J to 1 base, leaving 10 bases not matched to a gene.

In this sample, this clonotype turned up many times. The chain combines TRBV29-1 with TRBJ2-7; 8 bases fit TRBD1. The CDR3 spans 14 residues. The V gene's germline CDR1 is SQVTM and CDR2 ANQGSEA. After removal of 7 bases from V and 6 bases from J, the junction contained 14 bases not matched to a gene. This chain's CDR3 is CSASLGQGAGEQYF. The CDR3 region has the DNA TGCAGCGCTTCCCTGGGGCAGGGGGCAGGCGAGCAGTACTTC.

J is TRBJ2-3 and V is TRBV2; D ambiguous. In germline, CDR1 is SNHLY, CDR2 FYNNEI. This CDR3 has 14 residues. Trimming removed 1 base from V and 2 bases from J, with 7 bases in between. As DNA, the CDR3 is TGTGCCAGCAGTGAAGTGAGTGACACAGATACGCAGTATTTT. This codes for CASSEVSDTDTQYF. Complete variable domain (other parts from reference TRBV2 and TRBJ2-3): EPEVTQTPSHQVTQMGQEVILRCVPISNHLYFYWYRQILGQKVEFLVSFYNNEISEKSEIFDDQFSVERPDGSNFTLKIRSTKLEDSAMYFCASSEVSDTDTQYFGPGTRLTVL.

Many counts were recorded for this clonotype. The CDR3 sequence is CASSHGDESSGANVLTF. CDR3 sequence (DNA): TGTGCCAGCAGCCACGGAGACGAGAGCTCTGGGGCCAACGTCCTGACTTTC. V usage is TRBV4-2 and J usage is TRBJ2-6; D is undetermined. Germline V lookup: CDR1 LGHNA, CDR2 YNFKEQ. V lost 3 bases, J lost 0 bases, and 12 bases lay in between. CDR3 size: 17 residues.

This clonotype was recorded at least ten times. The chain employs TRBV2 and TRBJ2-7, with a tentative D call TRBD1 (5 bases). V lost 4 bases and J 3 bases, leaving 7 bases between the germline ends. Germline V CDR1 and CDR2: SNHLY, FYNNEI. The CDR3 covers 12 residues. As DNA, the CDR3 is TGTGCCAGCAGTGGACAGCACTACGAGCAGTACTTC. Its protein product is CASSGQHYEQYF. Full variable domain (rest looked up from reference TRBV2 and TRBJ2-7): EPEVTQTPSHQVTQMGQEVILRCVPISNHLYFYWYRQILGQKVEFLVSFYNNEISEKSEIFDDQFSVERPDGSNFTLKIRSTKLEDSAMYFCASSGQHYEQYFGPGTRLTVT.

Many counts were recorded for this clonotype. V gene TRBV11-1 combines with J gene TRBJ2-7; D assignment may be TRBD1 or TRBD2 (9 bases each). The length of the CDR3 is 17 residues. Germline V gene lookup returns CDR1 SGHAT and CDR2 FQDESV (reference sequence). V lost 6 bases to trimming and J lost 4 bases, with 25 bases between them. CDR3 sequence: CASSPDRGGLATYEQYF. CDR3 sequence (DNA): TGTGCCAGCAGTCCGGACAGGGGAGGACTAGCGACTTACGAGCAGTACTTC.

About this clonotype itself: This sequence may be a read error, since a much larger clone differs from it by one base. The chain carries TRBV6-2 or TRBV6-3 and TRBJ2-7, with 8 bases identical to TRBD2. From germline, CDR1 is MNHEY and CDR2 SVGEGT. This CDR3 region has 16 residues. In DNA form, the CDR3 reads TGTGCCAGCAGTTACCCCCGTGCCGGCGGGAGGTACGATCAGTACTTC. Translating gives CASSYPRAGGRYDQYF.

This clonotype appeared many times. This sequence joins TRBV29-1 and TRBJ2-7; perhaps TRBD2 as D (5 bases). CDR3 length: 11 residues. The V and J ends lost 7 bases and 5 bases respectively, with 12 bases between them. Per germline, CDR1 SQVTM and CDR2 ANQGSEA. CDR3 coding DNA: TGCAGCGCCACGCTCGGGGACGAGCAGTACTTC. Its translation: CSATLGDEQYF.

Ten or more counts support this clonotype. The chain links TRBV2 to TRBJ1-2; no clear D. Trimming shortened V by 8 bases and J by 7 bases, and 11 bases separated the two germline ends. This CDR3 spans 11 amino acids. From germline, CDR1 is SNHLY and CDR2 FYNNEI. The CDR3 nucleotides read TGTGCCAGCGAGGGAACGATTGGCTACACCTTC. Protein: CASEGTIGYTF.

This clonotype was seen repeatedly, ten times or more. The chain joins TRBV6-5 to TRBJ1-5; D gene uncertain. The CDR3 has 14 residues. Germline CDR1 and CDR2: MNHEY and SVGAGI. With 2 bases removed from V and 10 bases from J, the gap between germline ends came to 15 bases. The CDR3 nucleotides are TGTGCCAGCAGTTACGACGACAAGGTCAACCCCCAGCATTTT. Translated, it gives CASSYDDKVNPQHF.

The table lists this clonotype with many counts. The rearrangement links TRBV6-1 to TRBJ2-5; D might be TRBD2 (5 bases). Germline values: CDR1 MNHNS, CDR2 SASEGT. CDR3 length equals 13 residues. V shed 8 bases and J shed 7 bases, with 17 bases lying between them. The CDR3 DNA sequence: TGTGCCAGCCAGTGGATAGACCGGGGGACCCAGTACTTC. This translates into CASQWIDRGTQYF.